This T cell receptor (beta chain) was observed in a study of cytomegalovirus exposure and HLA in healthy donors. Study at large: T cells numbering around 180 million yielded around 120 million unique TCR beta sequences in an earlier analysis.

Whole-study results and caveats: Among TCR beta chains, those listed as cytomegalovirus-associated numbered over 150. The authors considered a cluster of highly shared sequence variants likely to be a sequencing artifact.

The CDR3 has 16 amino acids. Germline V gene lookup returns CDR1 MDHEN and CDR2 SYDVKM. The V and J ends lost 3 bases and 7 bases, in that order; junction bases with no gene match: 7. The PCR had 60 Vbeta and 13 Jbeta primers. Profiled with immunoSEQ multiplex PCR; TCRdb holds only in-frame clones, not every one. The top ten hold around 5% of the sample, which has about 100,000 clones, roughly 75% seen once. As concerns this clone: Antigen specificity is unknown.

Source material: PBMCs. This chain connects TRBV28 to TRBJ2-1, with 12 nucleotides matching TRBD1. This receptor was obtained from a woman aged 18-29 years in good health and CMV-seropositive. CDR3 loop: CASSFRLGQGANEQFF. In DNA, the CDR3 is TGTGCCAGCAGTTTTCGTTTGGGACAGGGGGCAAATGAGCAGTTCTTC.